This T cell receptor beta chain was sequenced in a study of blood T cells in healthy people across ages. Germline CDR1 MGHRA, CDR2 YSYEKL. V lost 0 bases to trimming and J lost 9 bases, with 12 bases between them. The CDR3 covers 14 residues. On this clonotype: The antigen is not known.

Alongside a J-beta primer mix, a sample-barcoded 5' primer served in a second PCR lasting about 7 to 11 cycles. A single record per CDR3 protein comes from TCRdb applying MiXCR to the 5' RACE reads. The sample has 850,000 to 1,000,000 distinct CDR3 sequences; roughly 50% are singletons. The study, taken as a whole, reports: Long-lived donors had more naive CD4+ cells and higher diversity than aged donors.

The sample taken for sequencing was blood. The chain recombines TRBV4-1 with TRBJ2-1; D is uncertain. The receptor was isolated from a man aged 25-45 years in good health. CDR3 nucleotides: TGCGCCAGCAGCCAAGACAGCCCTAGAGGTGAGCAGTTCTTC. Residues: CASSQDSPRGEQFF.